Below, one T cell receptor beta chain is given with its context. The sample is drawn from a study of blood T cell repertoires in COVID-19. Background on the study: Spain, Italy and the United States supplied samples that represented acute and convalescent COVID-19. PBMCs, B-cell-depleted T cells, or T cells provided the cDNA or gDNA that made up the material.

The authors' processing: Estimation of nucleated cell counts was performed using reference gene primer amplification. The repertoire was sequenced with immunoSEQ multiplex PCR; TCRdb's copy has only in-frame clones and lacks some. V, J and clone size reflect that table, while D and trimming were determined from the DNA. The repertoire consists of roughly 150,000 clones, with approximately 73% occurring once and the leading ten covering 3.7%. Germline assignment: CDR1 SGHNT and CDR2 YYREEE (reference sequence). V lost 4 bases, J lost 0 bases, and 14 bases lay in between. The CDR3 has 16 residues. This TCR was recovered from a woman older than 75 with acute or convalescent COVID-19. Sequenced input: peripheral blood. The chain carries TRBV5-4 and TRBJ2-1; maybe TRBD2 (5 bases). CDR3 residues: CASSDGRDSSYNEQFF. The CDR3, as DNA: TGTGCCAGCAGCGACGGCCGGGATAGCTCCTACAATGAGCAGTTCTTC.